Listed here is a single TCR beta chain. The antigen is not known. The data stem from a study of shared clonotypes between healthy human individuals. Findings and caveats of the study: Only blood was sampled; tissue repertoires likely differ.

Germline V lookup: CDR1 SGDLS, CDR2 YYNGEE. The CDR3 extends over 15 amino acids. Trimming took 0 bases from V and 1 from J, leaving 8 bases between them. TCRdb's copy holds only in-frame clones and misses some; the assay was immunoSEQ multiplex PCR. The table has 530,000 or so clones, roughly 85% seen once. The chain is built from TRBV9 and TRBJ2-1, with unresolved D. This TCR was recovered from a woman between 35 and 50 years old in good health. Some clones in this sample may be carry-over from other donors' samples. Input material: PBMCs. The CDR3 reads CASSVATGSYNEQFF. The CDR3 nucleotides are TGTGCCAGCAGCGTAGCTACGGGTTCCTACAATGAGCAGTTCTTC.